Here is one TCR beta chain with its context. The antigen is unknown. The study ran its PCR with 60 Vbeta and 13 Jbeta primers. Data came from immunoSEQ multiplex PCR; TCRdb stores just in-frame clones and leaves some out. The table lists around 80,000 clones, around 79% of them singletons. The CDR3 sequence is 15 residues long. Trimming removed 1 base from V and 6 bases from J; junction bases left unmatched: 7. CDR1 is MNHEY, CDR2 SVGAGI, per germline. These data originate in a study of cytomegalovirus exposure and HLA in healthy donors. Study observations and caveats: With further analysis later on, most CMV-associated TCR beta chains appeared HLA-restricted.

The source of this sequence is a man aged 40-49 years in good health and CMV-seronegative. The chain uses TRBV6-5 and TRBJ2-7; 9 bases align to TRBD1. The sample comprised PBMCs. CDR3 nucleotide sequence: TGTGCCAGCAGTTACTTCGGGACAGGGATGGGCGAGCAGTACTTC. Amino acids: CASSYFGTGMGEQYF.